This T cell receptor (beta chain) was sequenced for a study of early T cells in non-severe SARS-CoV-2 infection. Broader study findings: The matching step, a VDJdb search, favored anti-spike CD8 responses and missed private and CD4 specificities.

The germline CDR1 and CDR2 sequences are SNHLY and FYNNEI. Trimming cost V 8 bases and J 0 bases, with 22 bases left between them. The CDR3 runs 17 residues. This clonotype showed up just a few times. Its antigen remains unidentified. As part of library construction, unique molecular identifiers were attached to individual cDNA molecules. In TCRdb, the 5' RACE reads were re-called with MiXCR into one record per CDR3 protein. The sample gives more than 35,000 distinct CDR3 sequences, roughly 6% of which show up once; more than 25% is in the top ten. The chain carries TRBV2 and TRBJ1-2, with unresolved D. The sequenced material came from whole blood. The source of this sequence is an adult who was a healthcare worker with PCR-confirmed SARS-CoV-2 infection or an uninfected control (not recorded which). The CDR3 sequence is CASALTPEALTNYGYTF. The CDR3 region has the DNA TGTGCCAGCGCCTTAACCCCGGAGGCCCTAACTAACTATGGCTACACCTTC.